One sample yielded the 19 T cell receptor beta chains listed below, sequenced in a study of cytomegalovirus exposure and HLA in healthy donors. The PCR was carried out with 60 Vbeta primers and 13 Jbeta primers. Method: immunoSEQ multiplex PCR; TCRdb's copy keeps in-frame clones and lacks some. This table has under 200,000 clones, 79% appearing once. Source material: PBMCs. The receptors originated from a woman aged 30 to 39 in good health and CMV-seropositive.

This sequence joins TRBV15 and TRBJ2-2; D might be TRBD2 (7 bases). The length of the CDR3 is 15 residues. CDR1 and CDR2 (germline): LNHNV, YYDKDF (reference sequence). Trimming cost V 0 bases and J 4 bases, with 9 bases left between them. CDR3 protein: CATSRERGGTGELFF. The DNA of the CDR3 is TGTGCCACCAGCAGAGAGAGGGGGGGCACCGGGGAGCTGTTTTTT.

The chain employs TRBV11-2 and TRBJ2-5; 8 nucleotides line up with TRBD1. V was clipped by 4 bases and J by 3 bases; unmatched bases: 10. The germline V gene has CDR1 SGHAT and CDR2 FQNNGV. This CDR3 region has 16 residues. CDR3 nucleotides: TGTGCCAGCAGCTCAGTACAGGGGGGATTAGAAGAGACCCAGTACTTC. Protein: CASSSVQGGLEETQYF.

This clone showed up just a few times. V gene TRBV9 combines with J gene TRBJ1-1; D is possibly TRBD1 (6 bases). This CDR3 is built from 15 residues. V was trimmed by 2 bases and J by 3 bases, leaving 14 bases between them. Looked up from germline, CDR1 is SGDLS and CDR2 is YYNGEE. CDR3 in amino acids: CASSVYTGSDTEAFF. The CDR3 nucleotides read TGTGCCAGCAGCGTCTACACAGGGAGCGACACTGAAGCTTTCTTT.

V gene TRBV19 combines with J gene TRBJ2-7; the match to TRBD2 covers 7 bases. The CDR3 spans 14 residues. Looked up from germline, CDR1 is LNHDA and CDR2 is SQIVND (reference sequence). The ends lost 5 bases at V and 3 bases at J; junction bases unmatched: 7. The CDR3 sequence: CASSYERGNYEQYF. The CDR3 nucleotides are TGTGCCAGTAGTTATGAGCGGGGCAACTACGAGCAGTACTTC.

CDR3 region: CASSLVTPGRSPLHF. CDR3 nucleotide sequence: TGTGCCAGCAGCTTAGTAACCCCAGGGAGGTCACCCCTCCACTTT. This sequence joins TRBV7-9 and TRBJ1-6, with D possibly TRBD1 on 5 matching bases. Per the germline V gene, CDR1 is SEHNR and CDR2 is FQNEAQ (reference sequence). The CDR3 contains 15 residues. Between the trimmed V and J ends, which lost 1 base and 10 bases, there was a span of 14 bases.

V gene TRBV14 combines with J gene TRBJ2-1; 9 bases agree with TRBD1. CDR3 length equals 15 residues. The V and J ends lost 0 bases and 7 bases, in that order; junction bases with no gene match: 4. Looked up from germline, CDR1 is SGHDN and CDR2 is FVKESK. CDR3 protein: CASSQEGTGWNEQFF. CDR3 bases: TGTGCCAGCAGCCAAGAGGGGACAGGGTGGAATGAGCAGTTCTTC.

The rearrangement links TRBV11-2 to TRBJ2-3, with D unclear. Per the germline V gene, CDR1 is SGHAT and CDR2 is FQNNGV. The CDR3 contains 13 residues. Between the trimmed V and J ends, which lost 5 bases and 6 bases, there was a span of 12 bases. CDR3: CASSRSRLDTQYF. The CDR3 DNA reads as TGTGCCAGCAGCAGGAGCCGGCTGGATACGCAGTATTTT.

The chain employs TRBV7-2 and TRBJ1-1; D gene ambiguous. Germline lookup yields CDR1 SGHTA and CDR2 FQGNSA. The CDR3 extends over 15 amino acids. The V end was cut by 2 bases, the J end by 0 bases, with 10 bases between. The CDR3 DNA is TGTGCCAGCAGCTTAACAGACATGATGAACACTGAAGCTTTCTTT. Translating gives CASSLTDMMNTEAFF.

V is TRBV4-3 and J is TRBJ2-1; D might be TRBD1 (6 bases). This CDR3 is built from 16 residues. Germline V gives CDR1 LGHNA, CDR2 YSLEER. The V end was cut by 0 bases, the J end by 5 bases, with 14 bases between. The CDR3 sequence: CASSQDRGQRNNEQFF. The CDR3 bases are TGCGCCAGCAGCCAAGATCGAGGACAGAGAAACAATGAGCAGTTCTTC.

J is TRBJ2-7 and V is TRBV2; TRBD1 aligns across 9 bases. The CDR3 runs to 13 residues. Trimming removed 5 bases from V and 5 bases from J; junction bases left unmatched: 4. CDR1 and CDR2 (germline): SNHLY, FYNNEI. The CDR3 region has the DNA TGTGCCAGCAGTCTGGACAGGGGCGACGAGCAGTACTTC. This codes for CASSLDRGDEQYF.

The rearrangement joins TRBV9 to TRBJ2-7; possibly TRBD1 for D (5 bases). The length of the CDR3 is 14 residues. The V gene's germline CDR1 is SGDLS and CDR2 YYNGEE. Trimming removed 4 bases from V and 3 bases from J, with 14 bases in between. CDR3 nucleotides: TGTGCCAGCAGCCCTAGACAGAGAAGCTACGAGCAGTACTTC. It specifies CASSPRQRSYEQYF.

This clone has only a few counts. The rearrangement joins TRBV11-2 to TRBJ2-7, with 7 positions matching TRBD1. V lost 3 bases to trimming and J lost 3 bases; unmatched junction nucleotides: 2. From germline, CDR1 is SGHAT and CDR2 FQNNGV. The CDR3 spans 13 residues. CDR3 sequence (DNA): TGTGCCAGCAGCTTCAGACAGGGCTACGAGCAGTACTTC. It specifies CASSFRQGYEQYF.

This chain uses TRBV7-8 with TRBJ2-7, with 7 bases lining up with TRBD1. Germline V CDR1 and CDR2: SGHVS, FQNEAQ. There are 16 residues in the CDR3. With 5 bases clipped from V and 6 bases from J, the junction kept 16 bases outside the gene matches. In DNA, the CDR3 is TGTGCCAGCAGCCCGCGGACGGGTGGAAGGGGGCGCGAGCAGTACTTC. Translating it yields CASSPRTGGRGREQYF.

The chain couples TRBV10-3 to TRBJ1-1, with D perhaps TRBD1 (5 bases). Germline loops: CDR1 ENHRY, CDR2 SYGVKD. The CDR3 covers 16 residues. V was trimmed by 0 bases and J by 0 bases, leaving 11 bases between them. The CDR3, as DNA: TGTGCCATCAGTGAGTCGATCGCAGGGCTGAACACTGAAGCTTTCTTT. Translation: CAISESIAGLNTEAFF.

The rearrangement links TRBV11-2 to TRBJ2-1, with TRBD2 matching 14 bases. CDR3 length: 16 amino acids. With 5 bases clipped from V and 7 bases from J, the junction kept 7 bases outside the gene matches. Germline assignment: CDR1 SGHAT and CDR2 FQNNGV. As DNA, the CDR3 is TGTGCCAGCAGCACGGGACTAGCGGGAGTTTGGAATGAGCAGTTCTTC. As protein: CASSTGLAGVWNEQFF.

CDR3: CASSGGSSYNEQFF. The CDR3 region has the DNA TGTGCCAGCTCCGGCGGGAGCTCCTACAATGAGCAGTTCTTC. This chain links TRBV6-5 with TRBJ2-1, with 7 bases matching TRBD2. Germline assignment: CDR1 MNHEY and CDR2 SVGAGI. With 8 bases clipped from V and 0 bases from J, the junction kept 4 bases outside the gene matches. The CDR3 is 14 residues long.

The gene calls are TRBV10-1 and TRBJ2-5; 15 nucleotides agree with TRBD2. The CDR3 spans 19 residues. J gave up 3 bases and V 7 bases, and 15 bases lay outside the gene matches. Looked up from germline, CDR1 is WNHNN and CDR2 is SYGVQD (reference sequence). CDR3 nucleotides: TGCGCCAGCAATGGGACTAGCGGGGGGCCTACCAAGCAGGAAGAGACCCAGTACTTC. Encoded protein: CASNGTSGGPTKQEETQYF.

V is TRBV4-2 and J is TRBJ2-7; TRBD2 matches at 9 bases. CDR1 and CDR2 from the germline V gene are LGHNA and YNFKEQ. The V and J ends lost 0 bases and 4 bases, in that order; junction bases with no gene match: 4. This CDR3 comprises 15 residues. Written as DNA, the CDR3 is TGTGCCAGCAGCCAAGAGGTGCGGGAGGGTTACGAGCAGTACTTC. It is translated as CASSQEVREGYEQYF.

CDR3 in amino acids: CASSALTGLGEKLFF. In DNA form, the CDR3 reads TGTGCCAGCAGTGCCCTTACAGGGCTGGGTGAAAAACTGTTTTTT. The V gene is TRBV2, the J gene TRBJ1-4, with a weak D call TRBD1 (6 bases). V was cut by 4 bases and J by 7 bases, with 16 bases left in between. This CDR3 spans 15 amino acids. Germline loops: CDR1 SNHLY, CDR2 FYNNEI.